Listed here are 2 T cell receptor beta chains from one sample, sequenced in a study of human T cells and chemical hapten exposure. Time point specified: patch test 1, 2 weeks after DPC sensitization. Treatment defined: therapeutic diphenylcyclopropenone sensitization with weekly scalp DPC. A single record per CDR3 protein comes from TCRdb applying MiXCR to the RACE reads. The table has just under 350,000 distinct CDR3 sequences, around 7% seen once. The sequenced sample was whole blood, obtained in connection with sensitization to the hapten diphenylcyclopropenone (DPC). These receptors all come from a woman aged 18-29 years with alopecia areata. Some clones in this sample may be carry-over from other donors' samples.

This clonotype showed up just a few times. The rearrangement links TRBV12-3 or TRBV12-4 to TRBJ1-3; D is undetermined. V was clipped by 2 bases and J by 3 bases, with 2 bases between them. The CDR3 consists of 12 residues. The CDR3 DNA reads as TGTGCCAGCAGTTTATTTGGAAACACCATATATTTT. This sequence encodes CASSLFGNTIYF.

This clonotype was picked up many times. The rearrangement uses TRBV6-5 and TRBJ2-7; TRBD2 is a possible D gene (6 bases). The CDR3 length is 13 residues. Trimming removed 5 bases at V and 6 bases at J, with 14 bases between. CDR1 and CDR2 from the germline V gene are MNHEY and SVGAGI. The CDR3 coding sequence is TGTGCCAGCAGTCAGGGTCGGGACTCCGAGCAGTACTTC. Translating gives CASSQGRDSEQYF.